This T cell receptor beta chain was observed in a study of cytomegalovirus exposure and HLA in healthy donors (TCRdb year 2017). Describing the broader study: An earlier analysis of several hundred of the donors reported roughly 300 Gb of sequence data and some 110 million unique TCR beta sequences obtained from 150 million to 200 million T cells. HLA typing included class I and class II loci at four-digit resolution. The T cell repertoires of 550 to 850 subjects were profiled by immunosequencing and related to cytomegalovirus serostatus. Several DR-DQ haplotypes were treated as single units for association and clustering because of strong linkage in the cohort. Alongside the repertoire data, information on donor age, sex, ethnicity and CMV serostatus was compiled. Every repertoire in the discovery cohort had been generated on one and the same sequencing platform. To predict cytomegalovirus infection status, the study combined high-throughput TCR immunosequencing, statistical association of individual TCRs with disease status, and machine learning. A later analysis re-examined previously published TCR beta repertoires from 600 to 700 donors and added high-resolution HLA genotyping to investigate patterns of TCR occurrence. The study aimed to test whether cataloging public T cell receptors could reveal signatures of past pathogen exposure. Among several hundred genotyped donors of the cohort, an average of about 240,000 unique TCR beta nucleotide sequences was sequenced per donor, of which about 20% were non-productive. A separate validation cohort of about 110 different subjects was used in addition to the approximately 700-subject first cohort. A later genetic analysis took genome-wide SNP genotypes for about 55% of the roughly 700 donors and used that subset as a discovery cohort. Of the roughly 390 genotyped donors, 81% fell in the genetic ancestry cluster associated with self-reported Caucasian donors. An earlier analysis of 500 to 650 of the donors applied high-throughput TCR beta sequencing to assess whether each TCR beta V gene segment acted as functional or pseudogenic. An early release that covered several hundred HLA-typed donors contained about 290 gigabases of sequencing data and approximately 85 million unique TCR sequences. Typing coverage varied by locus: roughly 620-630 donors for A, B, C, DRB1 and DQB1; roughly 520 for DQA1; nearly 610 for DPA1; approximately 490 for DPB1. The later analysis used no new phenotypic data to find candidate immune exposures, relying instead on TCR beta sequences and their occurrence across donors.

The study at large found these results: Only TCR beta chains were sequenced in this cohort, and the absence of alpha or paired-chain data limited detectable features. The earlier analysis of about 600 of the donors excluded roughly 16 rarely observed V segments, including chromosome 9 orphons, because counts were too low. Specific HLA alleles were associated with 15,000 to 20,000 TCR beta sequences at a false discovery rate of 0.05 in a later analysis. V-gene and J-gene trimming of TCR beta chains was associated with a missense DCLRE1C variant in a later genetic analysis, and the association was replicated in an independent cohort. A total of fewer than 200 TCR beta chains were listed by the study as associated with cytomegalovirus. Most CMV-associated TCR beta chains appeared to be HLA-restricted in a later analysis, and the HLA associations seemed to be driven largely by CMV exposure. In a later analysis, the rate of TCR association differed among HLA loci, with DRB1 alleles having the most associated TCRs and HLA-C alleles having the fewest. Assigning TCR associations to individual alleles was difficult when HLA alleles, especially DR and DQ, strongly co-occurred. The classifier was reported to diagnose cytomegalovirus status with high specificity and sensitivity in both the original and validation cohorts. The sequencing pipeline was judged likely to have produced a cluster of highly shared sequence variants as a technical artifact. The authors suggested that the approach could potentially be extended to other disease states and immunological phenotypes. In a later analysis, HLA-associated TCR beta chains were found to be more clonally expanded and to have lower generation probabilities than equally common non-associated chains. Several of the top co-occurrence clusters appeared to be linked to parvovirus B19, influenza, CMV and Epstein-Barr virus, according to a later analysis. Because the 87-base-pair reads could not distinguish some IMGT-functional V segments, including TRBV6-2 and TRBV6-3, those segments were excluded. The only immune exposure information available for the cohort was CMV serostatus. Correlated functional status among segregating V segments might be attributable to linkage disequilibrium, but an unknown experimental factor could not be ruled out. Three of the identified cytomegalovirus-associated TCR beta chains were confirmed in vitro to be specific for cytomegalovirus antigens. Presence/absence analyses assumed roughly uniform sequencing depth across donors, an assumption that may not hold. Most TCR sequences were observed very rarely across donors, whereas some public TCRs were present in many individuals. A further reported finding was that TCR beta sequences accurately predicted the HLA-A and HLA-B alleles for most subjects in the first cohort. According to a later genetic analysis, donors in an Asian-associated ancestry cluster had fewer N-insertions in productive TCRs than the approximately 610-donor mean. Because HLA typing was missing for some donors at each locus, association tests included only the typed subset. In an earlier analysis of around 500 of the donors, most TCR beta V segments appeared in productive rearrangements about 87% or about 30% of the time, broadly matching IMGT annotations.

In total, roughly 710 healthy bone marrow donors made up the cohort. All cohort members were sampled while nominally healthy, although unrecorded immune exposures were likely present. The donor was CMV seronegative and was included in the group of a few hundred seronegative cohort members. A peripheral blood sample was provided by each donor, and peripheral blood mononuclear cells were used for TCR beta sequencing. The Qiagen DNeasy Blood Extraction Kit was used to extract genomic DNA from the blood cell samples. The library was prepared using the immunoSEQ multiplex PCR assay. For the multiplex PCR, a mixture combining 60 forward primers for TCR Vbeta segments and 13 reverse primers for TCR Jbeta segments was used. The CDR3 region of rearranged TCR beta genes was amplified from genomic DNA with a multiplex PCR assay. The amplified TCR beta libraries were sequenced on the Illumina HiSeq System as 87-base-pair reads. On the study's bioinformatics: Across the roughly 670 repertoires, a later analysis counted roughly 77 million unique TCR beta chains, approximately 12 million of which were shared by at least two donors. Raw reads were error-corrected and collapsed into unique sequences with a nearest-neighbor algorithm that merged closely related sequences to remove PCR and sequencing errors. To assign V, D and J gene segments, CDR3 sequences were aligned to IMGT reference sequences. For a sequence to be retained, a match of at least six nucleotides to both a V gene segment and a J gene segment was required. A rearrangement counted as productive if the CDR3 had no stop codons and remained in frame with V and J, and every other rearrangement counted as non-productive. CDR3 was defined according to IMGT convention as the region running from the second conserved V-encoded cysteine to the conserved J-encoded phenylalanine. Sequences without an unambiguous match to a single V gene segment were excluded from the earlier analysis of 587 of the donors. An earlier analysis of fewer than 750 of the donors classified V segments as functional when productive rearrangements were above 56.7% and as segregating when the standard deviation between donors was above 5%. A statistical classification framework was developed to diagnose cytomegalovirus status using the catalog of TCR beta chain sequences. In a later analysis, TCR nucleotide sequences were compared against IMGT/GENE-DB human TR gene sequences so that V and J genes could be assigned. Using the TCRdist pipeline, a later analysis assigned CDR3 sequences along with most-parsimonious VDJ recombination scenarios. In a later analysis, each TCR beta chain was defined by its CDR3 amino acid sequence together with its V-gene family, and reads lacking a unique V-gene family were excluded. To address suspected cross-contamination and a sequencing artifact, a later analysis removed 550 to 750 highly shared, low-generation-probability nucleotide sequences. In a later analysis, a clonal expansion index for each public chain was calculated from normalized within-repertoire ranks of inferred template counts. In a later analysis, generation probabilities were computed using a VDJ recombination model fitted to out-of-frame rearrangements, and the results were checked against IGoR. In a later analysis, hypergeometric tests were used to score TCR-TCR, TCR-HLA and TCR-CMV co-occurrence, with a repertoire-size bias correction applied to TCR pairs. A later analysis estimated false discovery rates by permuting HLA or CMV assignments 20 times. A later analysis grouped co-occurring TCRs with DBSCAN, adding TCRdist sequence similarity when clustering within HLA-allele-positive subsets. For co-occurrence clustering, repertoires with fewer than 30,000 or more than 120,000 public chains were excluded, along with several repertoires with anomalous nucleotide sharing. TCRdb mirrors the immuneACCESS table, restricted to in-frame sequences. Some clones are absent from its copies; in checked studies, under half trace to an unresolved V gene, and the reason for the others is unknown. V, J and clone size were drawn from that table, and D and trimming were deduced from the DNA. The table kept for this sample lists about 100,000 clones. The leading ten clones occupy under 0.7% of the sample.

Note on this clone: This clone's antigen is unknown.

Trimming removed 7 bases from V and 0 bases from J, leaving 13 bases between the germline ends. The CDR3 covers 15 residues, taking in both the cysteine and the phenylalanine. The retained sequence is limited to the CDR3, 45 bases, with the frame set at the first base. Based on the germline V gene (reference sequence), the CDR1 and CDR2 sequences are MNHEY and SMNVEV. The source of this sequence is a man aged 45-60 years in good health and CMV-seronegative. The chain employs TRBV27 and TRBJ1-5; no D gene call is confident. The sample was PBMCs. At the DNA level, the sequence is TGTGCCAGCAAGGACGGACTCTATAGCAATCAGCCCCAGCATTTT. The translation is CASKDGLYSNQPQHF.